Below are 13 T cell receptor beta chains sequenced from a single sample in a study of cytomegalovirus exposure and HLA in healthy donors. This table comes from immunoSEQ multiplex PCR, and its TCRdb copy is limited to in-frame clones, with some not included. The sample carries about 180,000 clones, 87% recorded once. Input material: PBMCs. The receptors here all came from a woman in her twenties or thirties in good health and CMV-seronegative.

The chain recombines TRBV19 with TRBJ1-5; D is undetermined. Trimming stripped 7 bases from V and 4 bases from J, with 14 bases between. This CDR3 is built from 14 residues. The germline V gene encodes CDR1 LNHDA and CDR2 SQIVND (reference sequence). DNA for the CDR3: TGTGCCAGTAATCAGGTTGGGTTGAATCAGCCCCAGCATTTT. It yields the protein CASNQVGLNQPQHF.

This chain joins TRBV27 and TRBJ1-4; the D is unclear. Trimming left V 6 bases short and J 4 bases short, with 12 bases between. The CDR3 is 14 residues long. CDR1 is MNHEY and CDR2 is SMNVEV in the germline V gene (reference sequence). The CDR3 nucleotides read TGTGCCAGCAGGGAGGGAGAACTTAATGAAAAACTGTTTTTT. Translated, it gives CASREGELNEKLFF.

The gene calls are TRBV4-1 and TRBJ1-2, with TRBD1 as a possible D gene (5 bases). V lost 4 bases, J lost 8 bases, and 23 bases lay in between. Germline CDR1 and CDR2: MGHRA and YSYEKL. The CDR3 is 16 amino acids. The CDR3 spells CASSPPAGEAVEGYTF. CDR3 nucleotides: TGCGCCAGCAGCCCCCCTGCGGGGGAGGCAGTGGAGGGCTACACCTTC.

This chain connects TRBV27 to TRBJ1-2; TRBD1 agrees at 12 bases. The CDR3 is 16 amino acids. CDR1 is MNHEY, CDR2 SMNVEV, per germline (reference sequence). Trimming at V came to 7 bases and at J to 7 bases, leaving 13 bases not matched to a gene. CDR3 in amino acids: CASKNRPGQGARGYTF. The CDR3 coding sequence is TGTGCCAGCAAGAACCGACCGGGACAGGGGGCGCGTGGCTACACCTTC.

V gene TRBV4-1 combines with J gene TRBJ2-3, with D tentatively TRBD2 (5 bases). The V end lost 2 bases, the J end lost 4 bases, and 10 bases lay between the germline ends. This CDR3 is built from 14 residues. CDR1 and CDR2 from the germline V gene are MGHRA and YSYEKL. CDR3 DNA sequence: TGCGCCAGCAGCCAAAGCAGCGGAGCAGATACGCAGTATTTT. Translated: CASSQSSGADTQYF.

The V call is TRBV5-6, the J call TRBJ1-2; D is unresolved. The CDR3 is 16 amino acids. Trimming shortened V by 4 bases and J by 1 base, and 17 bases separated the two germline ends. CDR1 and CDR2 from the germline V gene are SGHDT and YYEEEE. The CDR3 spells CASSHPPRWYNYGYTF. As DNA, the CDR3 is TGTGCCAGCAGCCATCCGCCCCGGTGGTATAACTATGGCTACACCTTC.

The V and J genes are TRBV7-8 and TRBJ2-7; TRBD2 matches 11 bases. V shed 5 bases, J shed 7 bases, and the junction held 19 bases outside the gene matches. CDR3 length: 18 residues. CDR1 and CDR2 (germline): SGHVS, FQNEAQ. The CDR3 spells CASSPSLPGGLAAFEQYF. Here the CDR3 DNA reads TGTGCCAGCAGCCCGAGCCTACCGGGGGGACTAGCGGCCTTTGAGCAGTACTTC.

The gene calls are TRBV5-1 and TRBJ1-3; a weak D match, TRBD1 (5 bases). Germline V gene sequence: CDR1 SGHRS, CDR2 YFSETQ. The CDR3 is 15 amino acids. V dropped 6 bases and J dropped 0 bases, with 13 bases sitting between them. The CDR3 bases are TGCGCCAGCACCGCCTGGGGCAGCTCTGGAAACACCATATATTTT. Its protein is CASTAWGSSGNTIYF.

The chain recombines TRBV5-1 with TRBJ2-1; TRBD1 agrees at 9 bases. The CDR3 is 14 residues long. The germline V gene encodes CDR1 SGHRS and CDR2 YFSETQ. V shed 3 bases and J 8 bases; nucleotides not matched to a gene: 6. The CDR3 is CASSSGTGLDEQFF. CDR3 coding DNA: TGCGCCAGCAGCTCCGGGACAGGGCTGGATGAGCAGTTCTTC.

This clone was detected a few times. The V call is TRBV19, the J call TRBJ2-7; D is perhaps TRBD2 (5 bases). The CDR3 sequence is 13 residues long. The germline V and J ends were trimmed by 3 bases and 1 base, with 7 bases remaining between them. Germline V CDR1 and CDR2: LNHDA, SQIVND (reference sequence). CDR3: CASSMGVSYEQYF. In nucleotides, the CDR3 is TGTGCCAGTAGTATGGGAGTATCCTACGAGCAGTACTTC.

V is TRBV10-1 and J is TRBJ1-1, with 8 bases aligning to TRBD1. Germline CDR1 and CDR2: WNHNN and SYGVQD (reference sequence). CDR3 length: 15 residues. V lost 5 bases and J lost 4; bases outside the gene matches: 9. As DNA, the CDR3 is TGCGCCAGCAGTTCGACAGGGGCCCCGGGCACTGAAGCTTTCTTT. This encodes CASSSTGAPGTEAFF.

The rearrangement joins TRBV7-4 to TRBJ1-2, with a tentative D call TRBD1 (5 bases). V was clipped by 10 bases and J by 4 bases, with 13 bases between them. Germline CDR1 and CDR2: SGHVT and SQSDAQ. This CDR3 has 12 amino acids. The CDR3 sequence is CAKCTDSYGYTF. The CDR3, as DNA: TGTGCCAAATGTACTGACAGCTATGGCTACACCTTC.

This clone was counted only a few times. J is TRBJ1-1 and V is TRBV5-1; 9 nucleotides align to TRBD1. Unmatched junction bases numbered 10, after V lost 4 bases and J lost 0 bases. The germline gives CDR1 SGHRS, CDR2 YFSETQ. This CDR3 has 17 amino acids. CDR3 bases: TGCGCCAGCAGCCAAGGACAGGGGAAGACGGTGAACACTGAAGCTTTCTTT. Its translation: CASSQGQGKTVNTEAFF.